A selection of T cell receptor beta chains follows, all from one sample in a study of blood T cells in healthy people across ages. TCRdb reanalysed the 5' RACE reads using MiXCR and keeps one entry per CDR3 protein. This table holds roughly 700,000 distinct CDR3 sequences, roughly 25% found once. This sample was also put to use in a study of T cells of mothers and their children.

Sequenced material: blood. These receptor sequences come from a boy between 5 and 17 years old in good health. Both conserved end residues are part of each CDR3. A D gene is named only where the DNA matches it firmly.

>TRBJ2-6|-|TRBV6-1
CASSSEQDGVSGANVLTF
>TRBJ2-7|TRBD2|TRBV3-1
CASSRKRGYEQYF
>TRBJ1-2|-|TRBV18
CASSPDPDPHDGYTF
>-|-|TRBV7-9
CASSSYLTGRNEQYF
>TRBJ1-2|-|TRBV4-1
CASSLVGTANYGYTF
>TRBJ2-7|TRBD1|TRBV5-6
CASSLGDRVVPYEQYF
>TRBJ2-1|-|TRBV29-1
CSVDGGAGFGEQFF
>TRBJ2-1|TRBD2|TRBV6-5
CASSYASGKRKFF
>TRBJ2-2|-|TRBV20-1
CSARGGANTGELFF
>TRBJ2-7|TRBD2|TRBV20-1
CSARYPGLATTYEQYF
>TRBJ2-2|-|TRBV12-3/TRBV12-4
CASGKVGTGELFF
>TRBJ2-2|-|TRBV24-1
CATSDLQEGNTGELFF
>TRBJ2-2|TRBD2|TRBV6-5
CASSYSPSGSATGELFF
>TRBJ1-1|TRBD1|TRBV20-1
CSAPRGSTEAFF
>TRBJ1-1|-|TRBV12-3/TRBV12-4
CASSSVTGEAFF
>TRBJ2-7|-|TRBV29-1
CSVEGGRNEQYF
>TRBJ2-7|-|TRBV28
CASMKPVSYEQYF
>TRBJ2-3|-|TRBV12-3/TRBV12-4
CASSYLSAGGTDTQYF
>TRBJ2-1|TRBD1|TRBV18
CASSRDRLHNEQFF
>TRBJ1-6|-|TRBV7-9
CASSLFGGFDSPLHF
>TRBJ2-5|TRBD2|TRBV5-1
CASSLGTTEETQYF
>TRBJ2-1|-|TRBV7-9
CASSLPQGSSYNEQFF
>TRBJ2-1|-|TRBV7-3
CASSLDLLSYNEQFF
>TRBJ2-5|TRBD1|TRBV6-5
CASSHPRGQGQLIQETQYF
>TRBJ1-1|TRBD1|TRBV7-9
CASSLDRGLTDTEAFF
>TRBJ2-3|TRBD2|TRBV29-1
CSVQLAGDSTDTQYF
>-|TRBD1|TRBV14
CASSHQGVHEQFF
>TRBJ2-5|-|TRBV5-1
CASSLDRQLETQYF
>TRBJ2-5|-|TRBV6-1
CASTSRGRGYQETQYF
>TRBJ1-3|TRBD1|TRBV29-1
CSVWDRAGNTIYF
>TRBJ2-1|-|TRBV5-1
CASSLGGESSYNEQFF
>TRBJ2-2|-|TRBV24-1
CATSEAGELFF
>-|-|TRBV18
CASSPSVDPIYNEQFF
>TRBJ1-4|TRBD1|TRBV19
CASSPTDRVEKLFF
>TRBJ2-7|TRBD2|TRBV27
CASSLAGGPFEQYF
>TRBJ2-5|-|TRBV19
CASSIDQGRQETQYF
>TRBJ2-1|-|TRBV12-3/TRBV12-4
CASSFSVNEQFF
>TRBJ1-1|TRBD1|TRBV10-3
CAISGGQGVNTEAFF
>TRBJ2-1|TRBD1|TRBV5-1
CASSLVLAGGYHNEQFF
>TRBJ1-6|-|TRBV27
CASSWAGFNSPLHF
>TRBJ2-7|TRBD2|TRBV6-2/TRBV6-3
CASSYSRRGSSYEQYF